What follows describes a single TCR beta chain. The antigen is undetermined. At one boundary the junction diverges from the germline segment, which might be a read error. The sample is drawn from a study of T cell responses to AZD1222 COVID-19 vaccine. General study points: Vaccine-related CD4 TCRs covered spike, predominating at 160-218 and 743-854.

TCRdb's copy holds only in-frame clones and misses some; the assay was immunoSEQ multiplex PCR. The sample lists 95,000 to 120,000 clones, 89% occurring once. Germline assignment: CDR1 SNHLY and CDR2 FYNNEI. The CDR3 totals 14 residues. V is TRBV2 and J is TRBJ2-3; D is uncertain. The sequences come from peripheral blood, collected on day 0 of MenACWY control vaccination. The sequence was obtained from an adult in good health. The CDR3 DNA sequence: TGCGCCAGCAGTGTCCGGGCTAACGCAGATACGCAGTATTTT. Amino acids: CASSVRANADTQYF.